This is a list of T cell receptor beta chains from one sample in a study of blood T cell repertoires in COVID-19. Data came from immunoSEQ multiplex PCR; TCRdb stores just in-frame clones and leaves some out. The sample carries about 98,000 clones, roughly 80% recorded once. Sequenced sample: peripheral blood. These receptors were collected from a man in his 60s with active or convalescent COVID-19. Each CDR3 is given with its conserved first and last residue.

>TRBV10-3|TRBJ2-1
CAISDSGRSYNEQFF
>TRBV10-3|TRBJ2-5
CAIKEAGQETQYF
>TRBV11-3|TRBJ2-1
CASSLGWTDNEQFF
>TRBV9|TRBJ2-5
CASSPRLAGYQETQYF
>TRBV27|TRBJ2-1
CASSLSKGTLYNEQFF
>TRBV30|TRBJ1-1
CAWGPMNTEAFF
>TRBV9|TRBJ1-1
CASSPGQVMNTEAFF
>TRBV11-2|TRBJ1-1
CASGPQGGTEAFF
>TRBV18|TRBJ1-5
CASSPQGRGQPQHF
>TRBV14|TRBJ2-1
CASSHLTSASYNEQFF
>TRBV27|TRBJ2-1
CASRNSGRAPNEQFF
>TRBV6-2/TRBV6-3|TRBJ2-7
CASSFERVKSYEQYF
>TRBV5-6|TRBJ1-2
CASSPTGTEYGYTF
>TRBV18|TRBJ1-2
CASSPNTGDRGYTF
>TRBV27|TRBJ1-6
CASKPGDYNSPLHF
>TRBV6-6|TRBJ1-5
CASSYRENGNQPQHF
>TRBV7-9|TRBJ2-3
CASSLESRSTDTQYF
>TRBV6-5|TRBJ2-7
CASSYSQGGGYEQYF
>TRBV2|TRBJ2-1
CASSKQGATLGNEQFF